What follows are 10 T cell receptor beta chains derived from one specimen sequenced in a study of blood T cell repertoires in COVID-19. Profiling relied on immunoSEQ multiplex PCR, and the TCRdb table lists in-frame clones only, not all of them. Here the sample spans fewer than 300,000 clones, roughly 86% being singletons. Sequenced sample: peripheral blood. All receptors derive from a man aged 18 to 35 with active or convalescent COVID-19.

The chain couples TRBV24-1 to TRBJ2-5, with 15 nucleotides matching TRBD2. J was trimmed by 2 bases and V by 5 bases; bases with no gene match: 11. The CDR3 totals 19 residues. Per germline, CDR1 KGHDR and CDR2 SFDVKD. This chain's CDR3 is CATSVLPGLAGGVQETQYF. Written as DNA, the CDR3 is TGTGCCACCAGTGTCCTCCCGGGACTAGCGGGGGGCGTACAAGAGACCCAGTACTTC.

This chain joins TRBV9 and TRBJ2-5; no clear D gene. This CDR3 has 15 amino acids. Per germline, CDR1 SGDLS and CDR2 YYNGEE. V gave up 0 bases and J gave up 2 bases, with 11 bases separating them. The CDR3 DNA reads TGTGCCAGCAGCGTAGGAGTCCAACCACAAGAGACCCAGTACTTC. Translation gives CASSVGVQPQETQYF.

The V and J genes are TRBV3-1 (or the pseudogene TRBV3-2) and TRBJ2-3; D is perhaps TRBD1 (5 bases). V was trimmed by 4 bases and J by 2 bases, leaving 10 bases between them. Germline loops: CDR1 LGHDT, CDR2 YNNKEL (reference sequence). The CDR3 spans 14 residues. The CDR3 DNA follows: TGTGCCAGCAGCCCCCAGGACAACACAGATACGCAGTATTTT. Translating gives CASSPQDNTDTQYF.

The chain recombines TRBV19 with TRBJ2-1; D is ambiguous. Germline V CDR1 and CDR2: LNHDA, SQIVND (reference sequence). The CDR3 is 11 amino acids. V shed 1 base and J shed 11 bases, with 6 bases lying between them. The CDR3 here is CASSIGNKQFF. CDR3 bases: TGTGCCAGTAGTATAGGAAACAAGCAGTTCTTC.

The table lists this clone with a count of one. The rearrangement uses TRBV15 and TRBJ2-1; D possibly corresponds to TRBD1 (6 bases). The germline V gene encodes CDR1 LNHNV and CDR2 YYDKDF (reference sequence). The V gene lost 3 bases and the J gene lost 1 base, with 10 bases spanning the gap. This CDR3 has 15 residues. Here the CDR3 reads CATSRLQGSYNEQFF. CDR3 in DNA: TGTGCCACCAGCAGGCTACAGGGATCCTACAATGAGCAGTTCTTC.

The V gene is TRBV25-1, the J gene TRBJ1-1; TRBD1 matches at 10 bases. V lost 5 bases, J lost 3 bases, and 6 bases stayed unmatched. Per the germline V gene, CDR1 is MGHDK and CDR2 is SYGVNS. The CDR3 has 15 residues. The CDR3 spells CASSISGTGDTEAFF. CDR3 coding DNA: TGTGCCAGCAGTATCTCCGGGACAGGGGACACTGAAGCTTTCTTT.

CDR3 sequence reads: CASSQSGTSGGKFF. CDR3 DNA: TGCGCCAGCAGCCAATCCGGGACTAGCGGGGGGAAGTTCTTC. V usage is TRBV4-1 and J usage is TRBJ2-1; TRBD2 matches at 15 bases. V lost 2 bases, J lost 14 bases, and 4 bases stayed unmatched. Germline CDR1 and CDR2: MGHRA and YSYEKL. The CDR3 is 14 amino acids.

The V call is TRBV24-1, the J call TRBJ2-5; TRBD2 matches 7 bases. Germline V gene lookup returns CDR1 KGHDR and CDR2 SFDVKD. The CDR3 covers 14 residues. V shed 6 bases and J 5 bases; nucleotides not matched to a gene: 8. CDR3 coding DNA: TGTGCCACCAGTTCGGGAGGCCCCTTTGAGACCCAGTACTTC. Translation: CATSSGGPFETQYF.

The chain uses TRBV9 and TRBJ1-5, with D maybe TRBD1 (6 bases). The CDR3 is made up of 14 amino acids. V gave up 0 bases and J gave up 9 bases, with 13 bases separating them. CDR1 and CDR2 from the germline V gene are SGDLS and YYNGEE. The CDR3 region is CASSVEGGLGPQHF. CDR3 DNA sequence: TGTGCCAGCAGCGTAGAGGGGGGGTTGGGGCCCCAGCATTTT.

This CDR3 reads CASSLWARTDTQYF. CDR3 DNA sequence: TGTGCCAGCAGCTTGTGGGCGCGCACAGATACGCAGTATTTT. The chain employs TRBV13 and TRBJ2-3, with no clear D. From germline, CDR1 is PRHDT and CDR2 FYEKMQ (reference sequence). Trimming took off 3 bases at V and 1 base at J, with 8 bases between the two ends. The CDR3 is 14 residues long.